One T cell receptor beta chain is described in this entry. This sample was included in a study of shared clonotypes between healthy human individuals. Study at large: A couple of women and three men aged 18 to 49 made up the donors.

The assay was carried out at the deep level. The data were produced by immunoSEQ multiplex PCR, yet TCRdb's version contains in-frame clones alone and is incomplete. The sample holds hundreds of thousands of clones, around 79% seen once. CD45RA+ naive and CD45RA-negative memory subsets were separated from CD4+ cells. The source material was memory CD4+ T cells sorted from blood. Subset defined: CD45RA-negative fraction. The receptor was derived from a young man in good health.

CDR3 sequence (DNA): TGCGCCAGCAGCACTAGGGATATGAACACTGAAGCTTTCTTT. Its translation is CASSTRDMNTEAFF. The gene calls are TRBV5-1 and TRBJ1-1, with D uncertain. The CDR3 is made up of 14 amino acids. CDR1 SGHRS and CDR2 YFSETQ come from the germline V gene. V lost 4 bases to trimming and J lost 0 bases, with 10 bases between them.